Following are 12 T cell receptor beta chains from one sample sequenced in a study of regulatory T cells in long-lasting Graves disease. Sequencing libraries for TCR beta were prepared with iRepertoire HTBI primers and Arm-PCR of CDR3 regions. TCRdb used MiXCR to reprocess the multiplex PCR reads, holding one entry per CDR3 protein. The data show around 250,000 distinct CDR3 sequences, with approximately 20% seen just once and about 15% held by the top ten. Regarding time point: newly diagnosed GD, antithyroid drugs for less than 3 months. PBMC-extracted RNA yielded the TCR library. This sample was shared with a second study, whose subject was T cells in Graves' hyperthyroidism and ophthalmopathy.

Specimen: peripheral blood mononuclear cells (PBMCs), collected at new diagnosis, from a patient treated with antithyroid drugs. The origin of the receptors is a woman aged 25 to 39 with Graves disease.

This clonotype has at least ten counts. The chain is built from TRBV11-2 and TRBJ2-1; TRBD1 aligns across 8 bases. The length of the CDR3 is 16 residues. Germline V gene data show CDR1 as SGHAT and CDR2 as FQNNGV. Trimming took 3 bases from V and 3 from J; bases not matched to a gene: 7. For the CDR3, the DNA is TGTGCCAGCAGCTTCCCCGGGACAGGAGGCTACAATGAGCAGTTCTTC. Translating gives CASSFPGTGGYNEQFF.

This clonotype was detected ten times or more. The chain carries TRBV5-4 and TRBJ2-3; 9 bases are a match to TRBD2. The CDR3 loop spans 14 amino acids. V lost 5 bases to trimming and J lost 6 bases; unmatched junction nucleotides: 7. CDR1 is SGHNT and CDR2 is YYREEE in the germline V gene (reference sequence). The CDR3 is CASSPSGGRDTQYF. CDR3 bases: TGTGCCAGCAGTCCGAGCGGGGGGAGGGATACGCAGTATTTT.

This clonotype was detected ten times or more. The rearrangement uses TRBV24-1 and TRBJ2-3, with D possibly called TRBD1 or TRBD2 (5 bases each). The V end was cut by 4 bases, the J end by 5 bases, with 24 bases between. Germline loops: CDR1 KGHDR, CDR2 SFDVKD. The CDR3 loop spans 18 amino acids. DNA of the CDR3: TGTGCCACCAGTGACACAGATGAGGCCGGGACGCCTAGAGATACGCAGTATTTT. Translated: CATSDTDEAGTPRDTQYF.

This clonotype was detected ten times or more. The J gene is TRBJ1-2, the V gene TRBV7-9; D is ambiguous. The CDR3 length is 15 residues. Germline lookup yields CDR1 SEHNR and CDR2 FQNEAQ (reference sequence). Trimming removed 5 bases from V and 4 bases from J, with 17 bases in between. The CDR3 protein is CASSNLGRRSYGYTF. Written as DNA, the CDR3 is TGTGCCAGCAGCAACCTCGGGCGGAGAAGCTATGGCTACACCTTC.

This clonotype was recorded a few times. The chain has TRBV5-1 and TRBJ2-2; D is unclear. The germline V gene encodes CDR1 SGHRS and CDR2 YFSETQ. V shed 2 bases and J shed 1 base, with 9 bases lying between them. This CDR3 is built from 15 residues. CDR3 nucleotides: TGCGCCAGCAGCTTCGAGACGGGGAACACCGGGGAGCTGTTTTTT. Translation gives CASSFETGNTGELFF.

CDR3: CSVGTGRGTEAFF. The CDR3 coding sequence is TGCAGTGTTGGGACAGGGAGGGGCACTGAAGCTTTCTTT. V and J are TRBV20-1 and TRBJ1-1, with TRBD1 identical over 9 bases. Germline V CDR1 and CDR2: DFQATT, SNEGSKA (reference sequence). Trimming removed 7 bases from V and 4 bases from J; junction bases left unmatched: 7. This CDR3 is built from 13 residues.

The rearrangement joins TRBV19 to TRBJ2-3, with TRBD2 matching over 8 bases. This CDR3 comprises 15 residues. Unmatched junction bases numbered 10, after V lost 7 bases and J lost 4 bases. Looked up from germline, CDR1 is LNHDA and CDR2 is SQIVND (reference sequence). The CDR3 protein is CASTPRGGAADTQYF. DNA for the CDR3: TGTGCCAGTACCCCCCGGGGGGGAGCAGCAGATACGCAGTATTTT.

The table lists this clonotype with many counts. V is TRBV7-9 and J is TRBJ2-2; 10 nucleotides align to TRBD1. From germline, CDR1 is SEHNR and CDR2 FQNEAQ (reference sequence). The CDR3 loop spans 22 amino acids. With V trimmed by 4 bases and J by 6 bases, 26 bases remained unmatched. CDR3 loop: CASSSLQRGQGLLEWTAGELFF. In DNA form, the CDR3 reads TGTGCCAGCAGCTCCCTCCAACGGGGACAGGGGTTGCTCGAGTGGACCGCCGGGGAGCTGTTTTTT.

The table lists this clonotype with many counts. The chain carries TRBV2 and TRBJ2-5, with 9 bases aligning to TRBD2. The CDR3 runs to 14 residues. Trimming removed 5 bases from V and 1 base from J; junction bases left unmatched: 2. Per germline, CDR1 SNHLY and CDR2 FYNNEI. CDR3 bases: TGTGCCAGCAGTCGCGGGAGGGTCCAAGAGACCCAGTACTTC. It yields the protein CASSRGRVQETQYF.

This clonotype was seen at least ten times. The chain recombines TRBV7-9 with TRBJ2-2; D possibly uses TRBD1 or TRBD2 (5 bases each). V lost 4 bases, J lost 1 base, and 10 bases lay in between. The length of the CDR3 is 15 residues. The germline V gene encodes CDR1 SEHNR and CDR2 FQNEAQ (reference sequence). CDR3 nucleotides: TGTGCCAGCAGCTCGGGACCCATGAACACCGGGGAGCTGTTTTTT. It codes for CASSSGPMNTGELFF. Full variable domain (rest looked up from reference TRBV7-9 and TRBJ2-2): DTGVSQNPRHKITKRGQNVTFRCDPISEHNRLYWYRQTLGQGPEFLTYFQNEAQLEKSRLLSDRFSAERPKGSFSTLEIQRTEQGDSAMYLCASSSGPMNTGELFFGEGSRLTVL.

This chain connects TRBV5-1 to TRBJ2-7; 7 bases are a match to TRBD1. This CDR3 has 14 residues. Germline values: CDR1 SGHRS, CDR2 YFSETQ. V shed 3 bases, J shed 3 bases, and the junction held 6 bases outside the gene matches. CDR3 bases: TGCGCCAGCAGCTACTATGGGGACAGCTACGAGCAGTACTTC. Translation: CASSYYGDSYEQYF. Filled out from reference TRBV5-1 and TRBJ2-7, the complete variable domain reads KAGVTQTPRYLIKTRGQQVTLSCSPISGHRSVSWYQQTPGQGLQFLFEYFSETQRNKGNFPGRFSGRQFSNSRSEMNVSTLELGDSALYLCASSYYGDSYEQYFGPGTRLTVT.

This clonotype was picked up many times. The chain uses TRBV12-3 or TRBV12-4 and TRBJ2-5; D uncertain. V lost 4 bases to trimming and J lost 2 bases, with 17 bases between them. This CDR3 region has 16 residues. This CDR3 is CASSSLGWAGQETQYF. CDR3 DNA: TGTGCCAGCAGTTCGTTAGGTTGGGCTGGACAAGAGACCCAGTACTTC.